Sequencing of this T cell receptor beta chain was carried out in a study of T cells in Graves' hyperthyroidism and ophthalmopathy. Study details: Any treatment followed the collection of peripheral blood at initial diagnosis. Broader study findings: A 13 V-J model separated ophthalmopathy from stable hyperthyroidism. Ophthalmopathy prediction by the model preceded onset by a median roughly 6 months.

Stable Graves' hyperthyroidism meant no ophthalmopathy progression within 18 months. For this clonotype: Its specificity is unknown.

Template material for amplifying TCR beta CDR3 regions consisted of RNA transcripts. HTBI primers drove first-round RT-PCR of the TCR CDR3. MiXCR, applied by TCRdb to the multiplex PCR reads, yields one record per CDR3 protein. Of under 650,000 distinct CDR3 sequences in the sample, around 15% are singletons; the top ten hold 3.5% to 4%. The sequenced sample consisted of blood. This TCR derives from a woman younger than 45 with Graves' hyperthyroidism.

For the CDR3, the DNA is TGTGCCAGCAGCTTCTGGACAGGGGGCGGCACTGAAGCTTTCTTT. This gives the protein CASSFWTGGGTEAFF. The chain links TRBV5-6 to TRBJ1-1; 11 bases align to TRBD1. Looked up from germline, CDR1 is SGHDT and CDR2 is YYEEEE. V lost 2 bases and J lost 4; bases outside the gene matches: 4. This CDR3 is built from 15 residues.